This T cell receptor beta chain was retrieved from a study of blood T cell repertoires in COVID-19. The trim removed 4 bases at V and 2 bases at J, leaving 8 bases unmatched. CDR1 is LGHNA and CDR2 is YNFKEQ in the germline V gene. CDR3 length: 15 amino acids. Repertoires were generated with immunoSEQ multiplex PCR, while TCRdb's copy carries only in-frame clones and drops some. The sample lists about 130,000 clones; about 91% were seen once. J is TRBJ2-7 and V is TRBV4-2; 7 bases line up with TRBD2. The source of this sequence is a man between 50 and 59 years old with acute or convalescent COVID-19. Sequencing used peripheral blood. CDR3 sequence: CASSPLASGPYEQYF. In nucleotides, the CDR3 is TGTGCCAGCAGCCCCCTCGCTAGCGGCCCCTACGAGCAGTACTTC.